This entry lists 26 T cell receptor beta chains sequenced from one sample in a study of cytomegalovirus exposure and HLA in healthy donors (dated by TCRdb to about 2017). The library was made by the immunoSEQ multiplex PCR assay. A mixture of 60 forward primers for TCR Vbeta segments and 13 reverse primers for TCR Jbeta segments was used in the multiplex PCR. Held by TCRdb, this immuneACCESS table contains in-frame sequences only and omits some clones. Under half of the omission traces to an unresolved V gene where checked; the cause of the rest is unknown. This sample lists some 190,000 clones; about four fifths were detected once. 1.5% of the sample lies in the top ten. Sequencing was done on a sample of PBMCs. Receptors originate from a man aged 35-49 years in good health and CMV-seronegative.

The chain links TRBV2 to TRBJ2-2; 14 bases align to TRBD2. Germline V lookup: CDR1 SNHLY, CDR2 FYNNEI. The CDR3 spans 17 residues. J gave up 4 bases and V 5 bases, and 6 bases lay outside the gene matches. CDR3 DNA: TGTGCCAGCAGTCCCGGGGGACTAGCGGGAGTCACCGGGGAGCTGTTTTTT. Amino acids: CASSPGGLAGVTGELFF.

This rearrangement joins TRBV28 to TRBJ1-2; 11 bases agree with TRBD1. Looked up from germline, CDR1 is MDHEN and CDR2 is SYDVKM. With V trimmed by 11 bases and J by 0 bases, 11 bases remained unmatched. The CDR3 spans 16 residues. The DNA of the CDR3 is TGTGCCTCCGAAGGGGACAGGGGGACTGCTAACTATGGCTACACCTTC. Amino acid sequence: CASEGDRGTANYGYTF.

This clone was counted only a few times. The rearrangement joins TRBV4-3 to TRBJ2-7; D remains ambiguous. The CDR3 has 13 amino acids. V lost 1 base and J lost 3, with 7 bases in between. Germline CDR1 and CDR2: LGHNA and YSLEER. This chain's CDR3 is CASSQAPHYEQYF. The CDR3 coding sequence is TGCGCCAGCAGCCAAGCCCCCCACTACGAGCAGTACTTC.

This clone was counted a few times. The J gene is TRBJ1-1, the V gene TRBV6-1; TRBD1 agrees at 9 bases. The CDR3 is 15 residues long. J gave up 4 bases and V 4 bases, and 7 bases lay outside the gene matches. Germline V CDR1 and CDR2: MNHNS, SASEGT. The CDR3, as DNA: TGTGCCAGCAGTGCCGGGACAGGGAGTCTCACTGAAGCTTTCTTT. Translation: CASSAGTGSLTEAFF.

A remark on this clone: This specimen includes other DNA sequences encoding the same CDR3. V gene TRBV6-5 combines with J gene TRBJ2-7; D uncertain. V was clipped by 0 bases and J by 1 base, with 7 bases between them. The CDR3 length is 14 residues. Germline lookup yields CDR1 MNHEY and CDR2 SVGAGI. The CDR3 DNA reads as TGTGCCAGCAGTTACTCGGGCCAATCCTACGAGCAGTACTTC. This sequence encodes CASSYSGQSYEQYF.

The gene calls are TRBV19 and TRBJ2-7, with TRBD1 matching over 7 bases. V lost 10 bases, J lost 3 bases, and 9 bases stayed unmatched. CDR1 is LNHDA, CDR2 SQIVND, per germline (reference sequence). The CDR3 length is 13 residues. In nucleotides, the CDR3 is TGTGCCACCAGCCGGGACAGAGACTACGAGCAGTACTTC. Translation gives CATSRDRDYEQYF.

The chain couples TRBV11-2 to TRBJ1-4; D gene ambiguous. V was shortened by 8 bases and J by 0 bases, with 7 bases between the two germline ends. Germline CDR1 is SGHAT and CDR2 is FQNNGV. This CDR3 has 13 amino acids. CDR3 sequence (DNA): TGTGCCAGCTCATGGCCAACTAATGAAAAACTGTTTTTT. This sequence encodes CASSWPTNEKLFF.

The V and J genes are TRBV28 and TRBJ2-3; 8 bases match TRBD1. Germline assignment: CDR1 MDHEN and CDR2 SYDVKM. With V trimmed by 2 bases and J by 3 bases, 4 bases remained unmatched. The CDR3 is 15 residues long. CDR3 in DNA: TGTGCCAGCAGTTTAGGCAGGGGGCTGACAGATACGCAGTATTTT. Its translation is CASSLGRGLTDTQYF.

The gene calls are TRBV27 and TRBJ2-7; TRBD2 is a possible D gene (6 bases). The V end was cut by 5 bases, the J end by 4 bases, with 18 bases between. The CDR3 length is 15 residues. CDR1 is MNHEY and CDR2 is SMNVEV in the germline V gene (reference sequence). The CDR3: CASSPRLGGGYEQYF. Written as DNA, the CDR3 is TGTGCCAGCAGTCCCCGACTTGGAGGAGGGTACGAGCAGTACTTC.

The chain links TRBV4-3 to TRBJ2-7, with D possibly TRBD1 on 5 matching bases. This CDR3 comprises 15 residues. V lost 2 bases, J lost 4 bases, and 15 bases lay in between. Per the germline V gene, CDR1 is LGHNA and CDR2 is YSLEER. CDR3 in DNA: TGCGCCAGCAGCCAAAGTCTACAGGACCCGTACGAGCAGTACTTC. Its translation is CASSQSLQDPYEQYF.

This chain uses TRBV18 with TRBJ2-1; 8 nucleotides agree with TRBD2. Germline CDR1 reads KGHSH; CDR2 reads LQKENI. The CDR3 has 13 residues. The trim removed 0 bases at V and 16 bases at J, leaving 8 bases unmatched. For the CDR3, the DNA is TGTGCCAGCTCACCACCCGTAGGGACTAGAGTCTTCTTC. The encoded protein is CASSPPVGTRVFF. Full variable domain (missing parts from reference TRBV18 and TRBJ2-1): NAGVMQNPRHLVRRRGQEARLRCSPMKGHSHVYWYRQLPEEGLKFMVYLQKENIIDESGMPKERFSAEFPKEGPSILRIQQVVRGDSAAYFCASSPPVGTRVFFGPGTRLTVL.

This sequence joins TRBV27 and TRBJ1-2; D gene unclear. CDR1 is MNHEY and CDR2 is SMNVEV in the germline V gene (reference sequence). The CDR3 extends over 15 amino acids. The V and J ends lost 2 bases and 4 bases respectively, with 14 bases between them. DNA of the CDR3: TGTGCCAGCAGTTTACGCCAGGTGGGGAGCTATGGCTACACCTTC. Translating gives CASSLRQVGSYGYTF.

The CDR3 DNA follows: TGTGCCAGCTCAAGGGTCGGAGGCTCCTACGAGCAGTACTTC. As protein: CASSRVGGSYEQYF. V usage is TRBV18 and J usage is TRBJ2-7, with a weak D call TRBD2 (5 bases). From germline, CDR1 is KGHSH and CDR2 LQKENI. V lost 5 bases to trimming and J lost 0 bases, with 11 bases between them. This CDR3 spans 14 amino acids.

J is TRBJ1-1 and V is TRBV27, with 9 bases that match TRBD1. CDR1 is MNHEY and CDR2 is SMNVEV in the germline V gene (reference sequence). This CDR3 spans 15 amino acids. J was trimmed by 2 bases and V by 3 bases; bases with no gene match: 4. Here the CDR3 DNA reads TGTGCCAGCAGTTTTTACAGGGGGCTCAACACTGAAGCTTTCTTT. Residues: CASSFYRGLNTEAFF.

This rearrangement joins TRBV6-1 to TRBJ1-5; TRBD1 matches at 8 bases. The CDR3 extends over 16 amino acids. The germline gives CDR1 MNHNS, CDR2 SASEGT. Unmatched junction bases numbered 4, after V lost 3 bases and J lost 0 bases. The CDR3, as DNA: TGTGCCAGCAGTGAGGGACAGGTGGTTAGCAATCAGCCCCAGCATTTT. This translates into CASSEGQVVSNQPQHF.

The chain uses TRBV5-4 and TRBJ2-1; 7 nucleotides line up with TRBD2. This CDR3 has 16 amino acids. The trim removed 0 bases at V and 6 bases at J, leaving 9 bases unmatched. Looked up from germline, CDR1 is SGHNT and CDR2 is YYREEE (reference sequence). CDR3 protein: CASSLAASGGRNEQFF. As DNA, the CDR3 is TGTGCCAGCAGCTTGGCGGCGTCGGGAGGACGCAATGAGCAGTTCTTC.

The rearrangement uses TRBV30 and TRBJ1-1; D unclear. CDR1 GTSNPN and CDR2 SVGIG come from the germline V gene (reference sequence). The V and J ends lost 1 base and 6 bases respectively, with 9 bases between them. There are 12 residues in the CDR3. Here the CDR3 DNA reads TGTGCCTGGAGTGCCTTCGTCCCTGAAGCTTTCTTT. This codes for CAWSAFVPEAFF.

This chain uses TRBV10-3 with TRBJ2-7; D gene uncertain. The germline V and J ends were trimmed by 2 bases and 3 bases, with 5 bases remaining between them. The germline CDR1 and CDR2 sequences are ENHRY and SYGVKD. This CDR3 has 12 residues. CDR3 sequence: CAISENGYEQYF. The CDR3 nucleotides are TGTGCCATCAGTGAGAACGGCTACGAGCAGTACTTC.

CDR3 nucleotides: TGTGCCAGCAGCTCGGCCGGGAGCTCCTATAATTCACCCCTCCACTTT. Protein sequence: CASSSAGSSYNSPLHF. The chain carries TRBV7-6 and TRBJ1-6; D is undetermined. V lost 4 bases to trimming and J lost 0 bases, with 10 bases between them. This CDR3 is built from 16 residues. Germline V gives CDR1 SGHVS, CDR2 FNYEAQ.

In DNA, the CDR3 is TGTGCCAGCAGTGTGCGCTATGAGCAGTTCTTC. Its protein is CASSVRYEQFF. This chain joins TRBV2 and TRBJ2-1; D not resolved. Germline CDR1 and CDR2: SNHLY and FYNNEI. This CDR3 contains 11 residues. V was cut by 4 bases and J by 8 bases, with 6 bases left in between.

CDR3 nucleotide sequence: TGTGCCAGCAGTGAAGAAGGGACAGGGTTTTCCAGAAACATTCAGTACTTC. Protein: CASSEEGTGFSRNIQYF. The genes are TRBV6-1 and TRBJ2-4, with 9 bases aligning to TRBD1. CDR3 length: 17 amino acids. Germline assignment: CDR1 MNHNS and CDR2 SASEGT. With 1 base clipped from V and 6 bases from J, the junction kept 10 bases outside the gene matches.

This clone was found a few times. V is TRBV28 and J is TRBJ1-3, with a possible D match to TRBD1 (5 bases). V shed 8 bases and J shed 4 bases, with 15 bases lying between them. CDR1 and CDR2 from the germline V gene are MDHEN and SYDVKM. This CDR3 spans 14 amino acids. The CDR3 here is CASGGRVRGNTIYF. For the CDR3, the DNA is TGTGCCAGCGGTGGCAGGGTGAGGGGAAACACCATATATTTT.

This clone was seen just once. The chain couples TRBV7-2 to TRBJ2-3; the D is unclear. The V gene lost 9 bases and the J gene lost 4 bases, with 8 bases spanning the gap. Germline V lookup: CDR1 SGHTA, CDR2 FQGNSA. The CDR3 consists of 11 residues. The CDR3 bases are TGTGCCAGTTTCTACTCAGATACGCAGTATTTT. Protein product: CASFYSDTQYF.

This chain connects TRBV20-1 to TRBJ2-3; a possible D gene is TRBD2 (5 bases). The CDR3 length is 11 residues. V was trimmed by 6 bases and J by 4 bases, leaving 8 bases between them. Germline V gene data show CDR1 as DFQATT and CDR2 as SNEGSKA (reference sequence). The CDR3: CSAGLSDTQYF. CDR3 nucleotides: TGCAGTGCCGGACTCTCAGATACGCAGTATTTT.

V usage is TRBV7-9 and J usage is TRBJ1-1; a possible D gene is TRBD1 (6 bases). From germline, CDR1 is SEHNR and CDR2 FQNEAQ (reference sequence). The CDR3 contains 14 residues. Trimming stripped 6 bases from V and 0 bases from J, with 11 bases between. CDR3: CASRGHPLNTEAFF. Written as DNA, the CDR3 is TGTGCCAGCAGGGGACACCCTTTGAACACTGAAGCTTTCTTT.

This clone was detected a few times. This chain connects TRBV7-3 to TRBJ2-2; 7 bases align to TRBD2. CDR3 length: 16 amino acids. The J segment lost 2 bases and the V segment lost 3 bases, leaving 6 bases of the junction unmatched. Germline CDR1 reads SGHTA; CDR2 reads FQGTGA. In DNA form, the CDR3 reads TGTGCCAGCAGCTTTCTGGGGGGGGATAACACCGGGGAGCTGTTTTTT. It is translated as CASSFLGGDNTGELFF.